These 3 T cell receptor beta chains share one sample of origin, sequenced in a study of T cells in localized non-small cell lung cancer. Using immunoSEQ multiplex PCR, the repertoire was profiled, and TCRdb retains in-frame clones only, with some absent. The sample lists under 1,500 clones; about 15% were seen once. This specimen consisted of normal lung tissue next to the tumor, obtained before any cancer treatment. These receptors were taken from a male donor aged 60 or over with stage I lung adenocarcinoma.

V and J are TRBV11-3 and TRBJ2-1; TRBD2 aligns across 9 bases. V lost 3 bases and J lost 8; bases outside the gene matches: 14. Germline lookup yields CDR1 SGHNT and CDR2 YENEEA. CDR3 length equals 17 residues. The CDR3 here is CASSFYRTSAALYEQFF. DNA for the CDR3: TGTGCCAGCAGCTTCTACAGGACTAGCGCCGCCTTGTATGAGCAGTTCTTC.

This clone was seen only a few times. This chain connects TRBV6-8 to TRBJ1-6, with D possibly TRBD1 on 6 matching bases. In germline, CDR1 is MNHGY, CDR2 SAAAGT. This CDR3 region has 20 residues. V was pared by 7 bases and J by 10 bases, with 35 bases between. Here the CDR3 DNA reads TGTGCCAGCACAAAGGGGTACTTTGGGACAAGAGGAGAGGTACGGTCACCCCTCCACTTT. Translation: CASTKGYFGTRGEVRSPLHF.

This chain uses TRBV11-3 with TRBJ2-1; 12 bases match TRBD2. The CDR3 covers 17 residues. The V and J ends lost 1 base and 8 bases, in that order; junction bases with no gene match: 9. Germline-derived CDR1 and CDR2 are SGHNT and YENEEA. DNA of the CDR3: TGTGCCAGCAGCTTAGGGGCTAGCGGGAGGGCCAACCATGAGCAGTTCTTC. Translating it yields CASSLGASGRANHEQFF.